These 8 T cell receptor beta chains share one sample of origin, sequenced in a study of blood T cell repertoires in COVID-19. Measured with immunoSEQ multiplex PCR; TCRdb has only the in-frame clones, and not every one. The sample lists about 110,000 clones; roughly four fifths were seen once. Material for sequencing was peripheral blood. The receptor set was obtained from a woman in her fifties or sixties with acute or convalescent COVID-19.

This chain connects TRBV19 to TRBJ1-5, with 10 bases identical to TRBD1. J lost 2 bases, V lost 7 bases, and 5 bases had no gene match. Germline CDR1 and CDR2: LNHDA and SQIVND (reference sequence). The CDR3 totals 15 residues. This CDR3 reads CASTRDRGGNQPQHF. CDR3 DNA: TGTGCCAGTACCCGGGACAGGGGTGGCAATCAGCCCCAGCATTTT.

The chain is built from TRBV9 and TRBJ2-5; 12 bases map to TRBD2. V lost 3 bases and J lost 2; bases outside the gene matches: 8. The CDR3 loop spans 17 amino acids. Per germline, CDR1 SGDLS and CDR2 YYNGEE. CDR3 bases: TGTGCCAGCAGCGCTGGTCGACTAGCGGGGGATCAAGAGACCCAGTACTTC. Translation gives CASSAGRLAGDQETQYF.

The rearrangement links TRBV7-2 to TRBJ2-1; D possibly corresponds to TRBD2 (5 bases). The CDR3 extends over 16 amino acids. V lost 1 base, J lost 2 bases, and 12 bases lay in between. Germline V gene lookup returns CDR1 SGHTA and CDR2 FQGNSA. CDR3 sequence (DNA): TGTGCCAGCAGCTTAGGGCGCGGGCCCCCCTACAATGAGCAGTTCTTC. Translating it yields CASSLGRGPPYNEQFF.

The chain employs TRBV7-2 and TRBJ1-3; D is perhaps TRBD1 (6 bases). CDR3 length: 15 amino acids. Looked up from germline, CDR1 is SGHTA and CDR2 is FQGNSA. The germline V and J ends were trimmed by 2 bases and 4 bases, with 12 bases remaining between them. The CDR3 coding sequence is TGTGCCAGCAGCTTATCGGGGGGGACAGGAAACACCATATATTTT. Amino acid sequence: CASSLSGGTGNTIYF.

The chain has TRBV30 and TRBJ2-5; perhaps TRBD2 as D (6 bases). With 8 bases removed from V and 5 bases from J, the gap between germline ends came to 15 bases. Germline CDR1 and CDR2: GTSNPN and SVGIG (reference sequence). CDR3 length equals 12 residues. The CDR3 loop is CAAEGAQETQYF. The CDR3 DNA reads as TGTGCCGCGGAGGGAGCCCAGGAGACCCAGTACTTC.

The V gene is TRBV7-2, the J gene TRBJ1-5, with TRBD1 as a possible D gene (6 bases). The V and J ends lost 10 bases and 2 bases respectively, with 12 bases between them. Germline V gene sequence: CDR1 SGHTA, CDR2 FQGNSA. This CDR3 region has 13 residues. CDR3 sequence: CATGQSGNQPQHF. The CDR3, as DNA: TGTGCCACCGGACAGTCGGGCAATCAGCCCCAGCATTTT.

This chain joins TRBV11-2 and TRBJ2-1; weak D call: TRBD2 (6 bases). The CDR3 consists of 15 residues. Between the trimmed V and J ends, which lost 3 bases and 12 bases, there was a span of 21 bases. The germline gives CDR1 SGHAT, CDR2 FQNNGV. In DNA, the CDR3 is TGTGCCAGCAGCTTCGTAGACTCCCGGGGGTATTGGCAGTTCTTC. This encodes CASSFVDSRGYWQFF.

The chain joins TRBV4-2 to TRBJ1-6, with D possibly being TRBD1 (5 bases). Trimming left V 0 bases short and J 10 bases short, with 13 bases between. This CDR3 has 15 amino acids. CDR1 is LGHNA and CDR2 is YNFKEQ in the germline V gene. The CDR3 loop is CASSQDMQGTSPLHF. In DNA form, the CDR3 reads TGTGCCAGCAGCCAAGATATGCAGGGAACGTCACCCCTCCACTTT.